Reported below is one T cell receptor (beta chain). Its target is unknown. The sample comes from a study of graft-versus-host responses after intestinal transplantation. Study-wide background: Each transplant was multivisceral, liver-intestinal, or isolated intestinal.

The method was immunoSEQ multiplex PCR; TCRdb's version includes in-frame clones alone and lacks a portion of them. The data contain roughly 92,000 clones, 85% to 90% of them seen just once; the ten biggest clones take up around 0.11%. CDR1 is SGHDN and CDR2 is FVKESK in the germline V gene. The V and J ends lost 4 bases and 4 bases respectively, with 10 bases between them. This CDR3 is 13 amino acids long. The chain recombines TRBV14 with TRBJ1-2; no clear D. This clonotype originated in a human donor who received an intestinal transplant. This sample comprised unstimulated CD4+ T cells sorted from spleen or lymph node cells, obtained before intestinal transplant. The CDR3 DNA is TGTGCCAGCAGCCCTGACGGGAGCTATGGCTACACCTTC. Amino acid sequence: CASSPDGSYGYTF.